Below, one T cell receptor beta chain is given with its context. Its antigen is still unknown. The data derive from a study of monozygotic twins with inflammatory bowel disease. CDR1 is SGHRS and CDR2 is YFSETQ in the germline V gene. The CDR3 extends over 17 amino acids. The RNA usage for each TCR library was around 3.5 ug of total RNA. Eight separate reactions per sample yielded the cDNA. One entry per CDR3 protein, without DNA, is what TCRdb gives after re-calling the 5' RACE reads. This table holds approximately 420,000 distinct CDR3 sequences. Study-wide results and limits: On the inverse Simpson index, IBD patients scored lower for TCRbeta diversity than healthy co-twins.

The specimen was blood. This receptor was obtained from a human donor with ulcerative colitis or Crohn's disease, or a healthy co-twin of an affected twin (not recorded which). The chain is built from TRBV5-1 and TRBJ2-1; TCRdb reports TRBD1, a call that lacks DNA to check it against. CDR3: CASSLRRRDRGHNEQFF.